This TCR beta chain appears in the sequencing data of a study of glioma-infiltrating T cells after dendritic cell vaccination (dated by TCRdb to the mid-2010s). With regard to the full study: The cohort included around 15 glioblastoma patients drawn from Phase I and II dendritic cell vaccination trials, of whom 9 were newly diagnosed and 6 had recurrent disease. Patients received autologous tumor lysate-pulsed dendritic cell vaccination between about 2003 and 2013. The vaccine was prepared from monocyte-derived dendritic cells that were cultured for around 7 days with IL-4 and GM-CSF and then pulsed overnight with autologous tumor lysate. Three intradermal dendritic cell vaccine injections were administered to patients at biweekly intervals in the arm below the axilla. In glioblastoma patients vaccinated with dendritic cells, deep sequencing of TCR beta CDR3 regions served to measure tumor-infiltrating lymphocyte content and to compare repertoires between tumor and blood. Survival after dendritic cell vaccination was correlated with TCR sequencing metrics, including TIL content and tumor-blood repertoire overlap. The study at large found these results: The cohort was small and heterogeneous, and full blood and tumor sets were available for few patients, with initial-recurrent tumor pairs available for even fewer patients. The response model built on TCR overlap across three groups was characterized as speculative, with prospective validation still needed. Higher estimated pretreatment TIL content predicted longer time to progression and overall survival after dendritic cell vaccination. No direct relationship between TCR clonality and survival was found, suggesting that a diverse polyclonal response may matter.

Taken with the paper, the label for time point translates to: after dendritic cell vaccination, including at tumor progression/relapse. Patients were selected on the basis of adequate residual fresh-frozen tumor tissue and more than two years of available survival data. None of the glioblastoma patients carried an isocitrate dehydrogenase mutation, although molecular status otherwise varied. PBMC were collected before vaccination, two weeks after the third vaccination, and at tumor progression if tumor progression occurred. The Qiagen DNeasy Blood extraction Kit was used to extract genomic DNA. The immunoSEQ assay amplified TCRB CDR3 regions from about 2 micrograms of genomic DNA, or from all available DNA when less than that amount was available. The multiplex PCR relied on 60 forward primers for TCR V beta segments and 13 reverse primers for J beta segments. To estimate reads per starting template, synthetic control templates were spiked into each sample at limiting dilution. The Illumina HiSeq System generated sequencing reads of 87 bp. For the original study's pipeline: PCR and sequencing errors were removed by a nearest neighbor algorithm that merged closely related sequences. TCR overlap was defined as the percentage of unique tumor TCR beta sequences that were also found in the peripheral blood of the same patient. Sourced from immuneACCESS, this table was stored by TCRdb with only in-frame sequences that have V and J called. A share of the clones is absent; for the studies checked, an unresolved V gene accounts for under half, and the remainder has no known explanation. From that table come the V and J calls and clone size; the DNA was used to work out D and trimming. The sample table lists 85,000 or so clones, 85% of them with a count of one. 7.5% to 8.5% of the sample comes from the top ten.

Concerning this clone: The specificity of this receptor is unknown. No per-base quality is available; no much larger clone lies one base away.

The germline V gene supplies CDR1 SQVTM and CDR2 ANQGSEA. Spanning cysteine to phenylalanine, the CDR3 consists of 13 amino acids. The CDR3 DNA has 39 bases and is translated from base 1. The trim is 1 base for V and 4 bases for J, with a gap of 10 bases between the germline ends. This receptor was identified in a human donor with glioblastoma. This chain is built from TRBV29-1 and TRBJ2-5; the D gene is perhaps TRBD1, from 5 matching bases. The starting material was blood, obtained after dendritic cell vaccination. The DNA sequence is as follows: TGCAGCGTTGAAGCAGGGAACATAGAGACCCAGTACTTC. Its amino acids are CSVEAGNIETQYF. With the rest looked up from the reference TRBV29-1 and TRBJ2-5 genes rather than sequenced, the full variable domain is SAVISQKPSRDICQRGTSLTIQCQVDSQVTMMFWYRQQPGQSLTLIATANQGSEATYESGFVIDKFPISRPNLTFSTLTVSNMSPEDSSIYLCSVEAGNIETQYFGPGTRLLVL.